What follows is one T cell receptor beta chain and its context. Germline values: CDR1 SGHDT, CDR2 YYEEEE. CDR3 length: 15 residues. Trimming removed 0 bases at V and 4 bases at J, with 13 bases between. The sample comes from a study of shared clonotypes between healthy human individuals. Study details: The donor group consisted of two women and a few men, aged 18 to 49. CD4 naive and memory got three plates each, CD8 naive two, CD8 memory one.

Some clones are missing from TCRdb's copy, which holds only in-frame ones; the method was immunoSEQ multiplex PCR. There are 2 million to 2.5 million clones in the sample; under 97% occur only once, and roughly 0.13% lies in the top ten. This chain uses TRBV5-6 with TRBJ2-5; D is unresolved. The clonotype was recovered from a man between 18 and 35 years old in good health. Sequencing was performed on naive CD4+ T cells sorted from blood. Subset given: CD45RA+ positively selected. The CDR3 DNA follows: TGTGCCAGCAGCTTGGGTTTTGTGGTCCGAGAGACCCAGTACTTC. This codes for CASSLGFVVRETQYF.